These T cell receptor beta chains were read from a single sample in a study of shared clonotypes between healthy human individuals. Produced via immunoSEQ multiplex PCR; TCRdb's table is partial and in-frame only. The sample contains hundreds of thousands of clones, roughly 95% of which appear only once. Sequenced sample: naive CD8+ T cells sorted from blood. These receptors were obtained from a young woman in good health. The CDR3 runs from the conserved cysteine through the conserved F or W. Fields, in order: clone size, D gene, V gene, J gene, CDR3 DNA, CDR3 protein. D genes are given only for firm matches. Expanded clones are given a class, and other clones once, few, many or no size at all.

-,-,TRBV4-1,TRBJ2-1,TGCGCCAGCATAGGAGGGGCTAGCGAAAATTATGAGCAGTTCTTC,CASIGGASENYEQFF
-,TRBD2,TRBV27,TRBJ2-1,TGTGCCAGCAGTTCAGGGACTAGCGGACTATACAATGAGCAGTTCTTC,CASSSGTSGLYNEQFF
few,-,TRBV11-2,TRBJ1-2,TGTGCCAGCAGTTTTGACACTAACTATGGCTACACCTTC,CASSFDTNYGYTF
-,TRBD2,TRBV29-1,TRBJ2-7,TGCAGCGTTGGGGGTATTATGGGCGGGAGGATGCACGAGCAGTACTTC,CSVGGIMGGRMHEQYF
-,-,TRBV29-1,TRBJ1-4,TGCAGCGTTCTGACAGGCCTAAATGAAAAACTGTTTTTT,CSVLTGLNEKLFF
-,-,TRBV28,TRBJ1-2,TGTGCCAGCAGTTTAGGAGGGAGCTATGGCTACACCTTC,CASSLGGSYGYTF
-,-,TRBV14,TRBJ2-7,TGTGCCAGCAGCCAAGATGCGGACATATACGAGCAGTACTTC,CASSQDADIYEQYF
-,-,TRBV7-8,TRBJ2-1,TGTGCCAGCAGCTTAGCGTCGTCGTACCCCGTTGAGCAGTTCTTC,CASSLASSYPVEQFF
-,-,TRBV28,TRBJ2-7,TGTGCCAGCAGTCTACTAGCCTCCTACGAGCAGTACTTC,CASSLLASYEQYF
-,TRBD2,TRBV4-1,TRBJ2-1,TGCGCCAGCAGCCCAACGACTAGCGGGTGGGGTATGGAGCAGTTCTTC,CASSPTTSGWGMEQFF
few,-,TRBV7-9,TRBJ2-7,TGTGCCAGCAGCCAAGGTGCCGAGCAGTACTTC,CASSQGAEQYF
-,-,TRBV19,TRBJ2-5,TGTGCCAGTAGTATGGCGACTGATAACCAAGAGACCCAGTACTTC,CASSMATDNQETQYF
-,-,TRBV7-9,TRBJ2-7,TGTGCCAGCAGCTTAGGCGGCACCTACGAGCAGTACTTC,CASSLGGTYEQYF
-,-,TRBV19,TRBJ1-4,TGTGCCAGTAGTAATGAGGCAGTTCATGAACTGTTTTTT,CASSNEAVHELFF
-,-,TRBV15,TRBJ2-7,TGTGCCACCAGAAAAGGAGGGACTTCGTACGAGCAGTACTTC,CATRKGGTSYEQYF
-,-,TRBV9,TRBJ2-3,TGTGCCAGCAGCGTAGCTAGGGACACGCCAACAGATACGCAGTATTTT,CASSVARDTPTDTQYF
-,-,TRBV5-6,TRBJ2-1,TGTGCCAGCAGCGTCAGAAGTAAGGGTTTGTTCTTC,CASSVRSKGLFF
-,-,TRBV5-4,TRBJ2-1,TGTGCCAGCAGCTTGAATTTCGGAGTTGGCTATGAGCAGTTCTTC,CASSLNFGVGYEQFF
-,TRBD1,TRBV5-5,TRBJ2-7,TGTGCCAGCAGCTTCCGGGACAGGGGGCTCGGTGAGCAGTACTTC,CASSFRDRGLGEQYF
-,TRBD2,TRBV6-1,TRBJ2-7,TGTGCCAGCAGTGAAGATCTGGCGGGAGTAGGCTCCTACGAGCAGTACTTC,CASSEDLAGVGSYEQYF
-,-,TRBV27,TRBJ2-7,TGTGCCAGCAGAGGGTGGCCAGCCTCCTACGAGCAGTACTTC,CASRGWPASYEQYF
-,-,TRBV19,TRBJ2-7,TGTGCCAGTAGTATAGATTCCGGGACAACCTACGAGCAGTACTTC,CASSIDSGTTYEQYF
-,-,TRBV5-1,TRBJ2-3,TGCGCCAGCAGCTTCAACGGGGCGTCGTCAGATACGCAGTATTTT,CASSFNGASSDTQYF
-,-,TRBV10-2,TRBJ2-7,TGCGCCAGCAGTGATTCGGGGCGCGCCGAGCAGTACTTC,CASSDSGRAEQYF
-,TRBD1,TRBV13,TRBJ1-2,TGTGCCAGCAGCGGGGGACAGGGAAACTATGGCTACACCTTC,CASSGGQGNYGYTF
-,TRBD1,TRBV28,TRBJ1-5,TGTGCCAGCCGGGACAGGGGGCCTCAGCCCCAGCATTTT,CASRDRGPQPQHF
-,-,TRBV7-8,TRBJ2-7,TGTGCCAGCAGCTTCTTCGAGGGTCTCTCCTACGAGCAGTACTTC,CASSFFEGLSYEQYF
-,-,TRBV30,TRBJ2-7,TGTGCCTGGAGTGTACAGGGATACGAGCAGTACTTC,CAWSVQGYEQYF
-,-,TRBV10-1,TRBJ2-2,TGCGCCAGCAGTGAGTTGGGACCTGGGACCGGGGAGCTGTTTTTT,CASSELGPGTGELFF
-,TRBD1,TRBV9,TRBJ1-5,TGTGCCAGCAGCGTAGGACAGGGAAATCAGCCCCAGCATTTT,CASSVGQGNQPQHF
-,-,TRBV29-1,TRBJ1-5,TGCAGCGTTGATTTGGGGGTGGGCAATCAGCCCCAGCATTTT,CSVDLGVGNQPQHF
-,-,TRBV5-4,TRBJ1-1,TGTGCCAGCAGCCCGGGACTGGGAGAGAACACTGAAGCTTTCTTT,CASSPGLGENTEAFF
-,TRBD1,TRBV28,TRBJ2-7,TGTGCCAGCAGCACGACCGGGACAGGGTTTTACGAGCAGTACTTC,CASSTTGTGFYEQYF
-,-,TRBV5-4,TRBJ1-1,TGTGCCAGCAGTTTGGATGACACTGAAGCTTTCTTT,CASSLDDTEAFF
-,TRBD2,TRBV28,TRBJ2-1,TGTGCCAGCAGCCCTGAGTTTATCGTGGGGGAAGCGGGAGGGCCCTCTTACAATGAGCAGTTCTTC,CASSPEFIVGEAGGPSYNEQFF
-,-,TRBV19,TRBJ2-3,TGTGCCAGTAGTATCCTTACAGGGCCCGAACCAAGCACAGATACGCAGTATTTT,CASSILTGPEPSTDTQYF
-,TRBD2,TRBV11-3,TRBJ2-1,TGTGCCAGCAGCCTCACTAGCGGGAGCTCCTACAATGAGCAGTTCTTC,CASSLTSGSSYNEQFF
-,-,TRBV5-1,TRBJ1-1,TGCGCCAGCAGCGAGGACATCAGGAACACTGAAGCTTTCTTT,CASSEDIRNTEAFF
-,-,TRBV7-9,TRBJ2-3,TGTGCCACCCGGGACTCCCGACCAGATACGCAGTATTTT,CATRDSRPDTQYF
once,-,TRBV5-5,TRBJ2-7,TGTGCCAGCAGCTTCATGCCGGGGTCCACTACGGAGCAGTACTTC,CASSFMPGSTTEQYF
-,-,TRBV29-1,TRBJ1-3,TGCAGCGTTGAGTTGGTAAACTCTGGAAACACCATATATTTT,CSVELVNSGNTIYF
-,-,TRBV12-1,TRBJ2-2,TGTGCCAGCAGCCCTAACACCGGGGAGCTGTTTTTT,CASSPNTGELFF
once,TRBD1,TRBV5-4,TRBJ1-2,TGTGCCAGCAGCTTGTGGAACAGGGGGTACTATGGCTACACCTTC,CASSLWNRGYYGYTF
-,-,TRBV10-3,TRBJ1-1,TGTGCCATCAGTGAACAGTCCACTGAAGCTTTCTTT,CAISEQSTEAFF
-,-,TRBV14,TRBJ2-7,TGTGCCAGCAGCCAAACCGGACAGCTCTACGAGCAGTACTTC,CASSQTGQLYEQYF
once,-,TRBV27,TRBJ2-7,TGTGCCAGCAGTTTATCTGGCAGCAGCTACGAGCAGTACTTC,CASSLSGSSYEQYF
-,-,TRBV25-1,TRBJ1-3,TGTGCCACCGAGGCAGGGCCTGGAAACACCATATATTTT,CATEAGPGNTIYF
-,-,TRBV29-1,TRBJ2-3,TGCAGCAGCGGTAGAGGGAGTCCAGATACGCAGTATTTT,CSSGRGSPDTQYF
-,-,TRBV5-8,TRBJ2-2,TGTGCCAGCAGCTTGGCCACCGGGGAGCTGTTTTTT,CASSLATGELFF
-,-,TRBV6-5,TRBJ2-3,TGTGCCAGCAGCCTCGACTCACGCCCAGATACGCAGTATTTT,CASSLDSRPDTQYF
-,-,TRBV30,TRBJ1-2,TGTGCCTGGAGTGTGTGGGGCGCCGATGGCTACACCTTC,CAWSVWGADGYTF
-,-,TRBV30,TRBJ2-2,TGTGCCTGGAGTGTCCAGGGCGGGGAGCTGTTTTTT,CAWSVQGGELFF
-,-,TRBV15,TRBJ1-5,TGTGCCACCAGCAGAGATACGGACTCAATATCGATGTGGCCCCAGCATTTT,CATSRDTDSISMWPQHF
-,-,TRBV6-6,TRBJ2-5,TGTGCCAGCAGTTACAGTGCAGGGGAAGAGACCCAGTACTTC,CASSYSAGEETQYF
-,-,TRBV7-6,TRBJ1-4,TGTGCCAGCAGCTTATTGGGGGCTGGCGAAAAACTGTTTTTT,CASSLLGAGEKLFF
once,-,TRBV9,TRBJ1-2,TGTGCCAGCAGCGTAGATGGTTTCTATGGCTACACCTTC,CASSVDGFYGYTF
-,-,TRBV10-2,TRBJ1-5,TGCGCCAGCAGTGCGAGGCATAGCAATCAGCCCCAGCATTTT,CASSARHSNQPQHF
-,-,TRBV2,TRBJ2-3,TGTGCCAGCAGTTTTTCAACTAGCACAGATACGCAGTATTTT,CASSFSTSTDTQYF
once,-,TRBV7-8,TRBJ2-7,TGTGCCAGCAGCTTCGCGAGTTCCTACGAGCAGTACTTC,CASSFASSYEQYF